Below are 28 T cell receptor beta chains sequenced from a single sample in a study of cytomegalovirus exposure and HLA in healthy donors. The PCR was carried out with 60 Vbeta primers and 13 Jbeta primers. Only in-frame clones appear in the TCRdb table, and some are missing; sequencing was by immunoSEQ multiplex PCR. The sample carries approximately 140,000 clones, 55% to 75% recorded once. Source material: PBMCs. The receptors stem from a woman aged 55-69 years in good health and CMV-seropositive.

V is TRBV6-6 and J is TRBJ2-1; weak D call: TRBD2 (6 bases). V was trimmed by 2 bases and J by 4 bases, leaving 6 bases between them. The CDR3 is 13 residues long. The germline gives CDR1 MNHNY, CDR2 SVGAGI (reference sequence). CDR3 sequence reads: CASSYGGYNEQFF. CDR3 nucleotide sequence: TGTGCCAGCAGTTACGGGGGGTACAATGAGCAGTTCTTC.

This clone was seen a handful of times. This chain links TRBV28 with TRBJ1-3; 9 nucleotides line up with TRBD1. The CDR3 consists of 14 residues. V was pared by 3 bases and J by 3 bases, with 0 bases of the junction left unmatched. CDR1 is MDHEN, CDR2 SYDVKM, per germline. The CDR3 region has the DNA TGTGCCAGCAGTTTGACAGGGGGTGGAAACACCATATATTTT. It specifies CASSLTGGGNTIYF. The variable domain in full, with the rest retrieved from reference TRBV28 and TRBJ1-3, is DVKVTQSSRYLVKRTGEKVFLECVQDMDHENMFWYRQDPGLGLRLIYFSYDVKMKEKGDIPEGYSVSREKKERFSLILESASTNQTSMYLCASSLTGGGNTIYFGEGSWLTVV.

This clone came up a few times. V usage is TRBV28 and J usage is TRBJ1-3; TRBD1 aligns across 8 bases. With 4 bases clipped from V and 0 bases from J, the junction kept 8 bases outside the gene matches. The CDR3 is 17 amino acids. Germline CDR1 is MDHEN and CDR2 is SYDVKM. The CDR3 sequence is CASSSTGENHSGNTIYF. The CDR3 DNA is TGTGCCAGCAGTTCGACAGGGGAGAACCACTCTGGAAACACCATATATTTT.

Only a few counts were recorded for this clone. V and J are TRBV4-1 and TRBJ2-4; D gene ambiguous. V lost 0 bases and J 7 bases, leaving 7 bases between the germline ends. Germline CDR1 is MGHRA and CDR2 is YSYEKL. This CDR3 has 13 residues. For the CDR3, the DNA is TGCGCCAGCAGCCAAGATGAGGCGAACATTCAGTACTTC. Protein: CASSQDEANIQYF.

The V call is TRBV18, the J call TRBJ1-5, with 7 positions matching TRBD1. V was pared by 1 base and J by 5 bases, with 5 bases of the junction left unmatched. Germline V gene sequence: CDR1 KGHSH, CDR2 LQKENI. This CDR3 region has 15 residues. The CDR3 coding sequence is TGTGCCAGCTCACCACGGGCAGGGGGAGATCAGCCCCAGCATTTT. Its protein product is CASSPRAGGDQPQHF. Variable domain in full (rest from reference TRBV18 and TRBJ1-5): NAGVMQNPRHLVRRRGQEARLRCSPMKGHSHVYWYRQLPEEGLKFMVYLQKENIIDESGMPKERFSAEFPKEGPSILRIQQVVRGDSAAYFCASSPRAGGDQPQHFGDGTRLSIL.

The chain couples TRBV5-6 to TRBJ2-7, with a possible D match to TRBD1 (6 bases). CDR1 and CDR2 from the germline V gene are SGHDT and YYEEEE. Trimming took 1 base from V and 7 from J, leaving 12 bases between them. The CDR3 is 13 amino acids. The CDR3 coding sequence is TGTGCCAGCAGCTTGACAGGGTTTCAGGAGCAGTACTTC. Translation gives CASSLTGFQEQYF.

The CDR3 nucleotides are TGTGCCAGCAGTGGACTAGCGGGAGGATCCTACAATGAGCAGTTCTTC. Protein: CASSGLAGGSYNEQFF. The chain has TRBV2 and TRBJ2-1; TRBD2 matches at 13 bases. The germline V gene encodes CDR1 SNHLY and CDR2 FYNNEI. With 4 bases clipped from V and 1 base from J, the junction kept 1 base outside the gene matches. There are 16 residues in the CDR3.

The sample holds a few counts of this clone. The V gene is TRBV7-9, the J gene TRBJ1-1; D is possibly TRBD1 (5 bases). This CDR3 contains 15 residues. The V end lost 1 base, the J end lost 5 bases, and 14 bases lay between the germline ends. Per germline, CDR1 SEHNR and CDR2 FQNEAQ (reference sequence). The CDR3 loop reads CASSLGTGVYTEAFF. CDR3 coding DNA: TGTGCCAGCAGCTTAGGCACAGGCGTGTATACTGAAGCTTTCTTT.

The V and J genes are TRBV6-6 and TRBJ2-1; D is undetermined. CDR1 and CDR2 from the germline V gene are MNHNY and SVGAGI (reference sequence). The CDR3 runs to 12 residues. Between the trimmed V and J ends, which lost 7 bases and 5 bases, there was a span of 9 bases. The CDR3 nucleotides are TGTGCCAGCACCCTATTGAACAATGAGCAGTTCTTC. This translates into CASTLLNNEQFF.

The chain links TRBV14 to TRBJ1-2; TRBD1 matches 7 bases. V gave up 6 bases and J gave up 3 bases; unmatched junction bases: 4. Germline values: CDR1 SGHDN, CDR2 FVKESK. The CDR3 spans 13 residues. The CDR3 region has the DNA TGTGCCAGCAGTGAGGGGGCCGACTATGGCTACACCTTC. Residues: CASSEGADYGYTF.

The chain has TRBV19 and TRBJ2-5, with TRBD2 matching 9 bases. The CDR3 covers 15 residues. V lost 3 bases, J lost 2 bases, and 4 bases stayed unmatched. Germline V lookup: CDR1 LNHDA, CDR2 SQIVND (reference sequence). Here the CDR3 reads CASSMVAGVQETQYF. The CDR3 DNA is TGTGCCAGTAGTATGGTAGCGGGAGTGCAAGAGACCCAGTACTTC. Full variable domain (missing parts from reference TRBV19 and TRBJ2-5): DGGITQSPKYLFRKEGQNVTLSCEQNLNHDAMYWYRQDPGQGLRLIYYSQIVNDFQKGDIAEGYSVSREKKESFPLTVTSAQKNPTAFYLCASSMVAGVQETQYFGPGTRLLVL.

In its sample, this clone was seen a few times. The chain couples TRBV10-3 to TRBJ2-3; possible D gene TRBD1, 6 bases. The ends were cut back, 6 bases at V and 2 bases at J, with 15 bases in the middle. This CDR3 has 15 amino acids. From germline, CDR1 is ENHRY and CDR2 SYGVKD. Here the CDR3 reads CAISSRDTFTDTQYF. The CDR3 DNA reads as TGTGCCATCAGCTCACGGGACACATTCACAGATACGCAGTATTTT.

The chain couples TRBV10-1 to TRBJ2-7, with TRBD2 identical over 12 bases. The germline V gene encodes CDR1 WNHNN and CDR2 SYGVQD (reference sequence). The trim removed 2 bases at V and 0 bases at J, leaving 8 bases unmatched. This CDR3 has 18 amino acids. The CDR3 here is CASSELAGGPGGSYEQYF. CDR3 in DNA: TGCGCCAGCAGTGAGCTAGCGGGAGGGCCGGGGGGCTCCTACGAGCAGTACTTC.

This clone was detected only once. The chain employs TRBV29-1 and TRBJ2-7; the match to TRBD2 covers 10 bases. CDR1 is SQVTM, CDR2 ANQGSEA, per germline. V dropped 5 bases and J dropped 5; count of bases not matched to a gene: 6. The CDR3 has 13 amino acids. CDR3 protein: CSVRPSGRNEQYF. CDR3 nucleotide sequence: TGCAGCGTTCGCCCTAGCGGGAGAAACGAGCAGTACTTC.

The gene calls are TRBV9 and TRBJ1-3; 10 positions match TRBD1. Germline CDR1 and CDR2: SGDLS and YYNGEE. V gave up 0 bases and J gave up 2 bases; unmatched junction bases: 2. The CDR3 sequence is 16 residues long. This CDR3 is CASSVGGQGTGNTIYF. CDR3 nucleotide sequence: TGTGCCAGCAGCGTAGGGGGACAGGGGACTGGAAACACCATATATTTT.

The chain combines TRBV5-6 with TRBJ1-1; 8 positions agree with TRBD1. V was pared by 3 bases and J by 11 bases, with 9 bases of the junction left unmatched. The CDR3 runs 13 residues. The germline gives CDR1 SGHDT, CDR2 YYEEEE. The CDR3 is CASSSRGPGNAFF. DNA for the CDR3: TGTGCCAGCAGCTCCAGGGGGCCTGGGAATGCTTTCTTT.

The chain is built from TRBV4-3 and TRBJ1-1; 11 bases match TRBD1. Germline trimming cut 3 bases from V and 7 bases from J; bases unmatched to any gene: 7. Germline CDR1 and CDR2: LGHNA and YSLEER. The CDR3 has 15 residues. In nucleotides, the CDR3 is TGCGCCAGCAGCCAGATGGACAGGGGGCCTCTTGAAGCTTTCTTT. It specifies CASSQMDRGPLEAFF.

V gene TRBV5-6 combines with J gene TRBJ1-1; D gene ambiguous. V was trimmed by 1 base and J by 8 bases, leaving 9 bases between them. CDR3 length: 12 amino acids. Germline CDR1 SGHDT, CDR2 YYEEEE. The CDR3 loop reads CASSLSVREAFF. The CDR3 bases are TGTGCCAGCAGCTTGAGCGTCCGGGAAGCTTTCTTT.

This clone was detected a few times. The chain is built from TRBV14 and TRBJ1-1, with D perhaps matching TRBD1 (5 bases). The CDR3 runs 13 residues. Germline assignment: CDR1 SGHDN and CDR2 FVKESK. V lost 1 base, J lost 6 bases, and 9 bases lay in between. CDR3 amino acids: CASSQVRGAEAFF. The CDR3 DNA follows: TGTGCCAGCAGCCAAGTTCGGGGGGCTGAAGCTTTCTTT.

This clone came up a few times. The CDR3: CASSLVPLGRFIEKLFF. CDR3 DNA sequence: TGTGCCAGCAGCTTAGTTCCACTGGGGCGGTTTATCGAAAAACTGTTTTTT. The V gene is TRBV7-9, the J gene TRBJ1-4, with D perhaps matching TRBD1 (5 bases). The germline V and J ends were trimmed by 1 base and 8 bases, with 20 bases remaining between them. This CDR3 contains 17 residues. Germline V CDR1 and CDR2: SEHNR, FQNEAQ (reference sequence).

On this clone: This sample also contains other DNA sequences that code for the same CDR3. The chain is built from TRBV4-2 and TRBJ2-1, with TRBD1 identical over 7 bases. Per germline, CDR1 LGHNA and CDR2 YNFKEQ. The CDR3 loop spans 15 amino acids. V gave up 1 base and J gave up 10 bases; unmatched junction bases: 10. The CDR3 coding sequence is TGTGCCAGCAGCCAAGGAAGACTGCGACAGGGCGAGCAGTTCTTC. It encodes CASSQGRLRQGEQFF.

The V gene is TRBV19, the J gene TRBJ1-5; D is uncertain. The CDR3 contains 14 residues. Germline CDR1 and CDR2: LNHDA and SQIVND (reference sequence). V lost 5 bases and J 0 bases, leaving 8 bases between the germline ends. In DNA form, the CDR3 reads TGTGCCAGTAGTGGAGTGGATAGCAATCAGCCCCAGCATTTT. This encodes CASSGVDSNQPQHF.

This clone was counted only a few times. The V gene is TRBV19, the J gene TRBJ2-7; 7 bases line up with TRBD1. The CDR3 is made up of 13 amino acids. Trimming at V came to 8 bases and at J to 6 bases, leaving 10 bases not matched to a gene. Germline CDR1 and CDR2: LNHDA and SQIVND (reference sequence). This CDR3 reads CASWDRTAAEQYF. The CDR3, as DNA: TGTGCCAGTTGGGACAGAACGGCGGCCGAGCAGTACTTC.

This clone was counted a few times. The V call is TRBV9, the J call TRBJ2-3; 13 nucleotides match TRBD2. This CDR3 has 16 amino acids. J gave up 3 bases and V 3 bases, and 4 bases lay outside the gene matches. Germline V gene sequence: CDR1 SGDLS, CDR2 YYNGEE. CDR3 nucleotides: TGTGCCAGCAGCGACAGACTAGCGGGAGGAACAGATACGCAGTATTTT. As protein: CASSDRLAGGTDTQYF. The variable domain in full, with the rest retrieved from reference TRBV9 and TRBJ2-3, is DSGVTQTPKHLITATGQRVTLRCSPRSGDLSVYWYQQSLDQGLQFLIQYYNGEERAKGNILERFSAQQFPDLHSELNLSSLELGDSALYFCASSDRLAGGTDTQYFGPGTRLTVL.

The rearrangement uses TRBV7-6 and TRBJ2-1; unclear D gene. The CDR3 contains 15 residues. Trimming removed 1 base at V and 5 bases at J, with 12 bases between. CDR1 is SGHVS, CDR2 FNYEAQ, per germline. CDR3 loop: CASSLVGGENNEQFF. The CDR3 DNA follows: TGTGCCAGCAGCTTAGTTGGCGGAGAGAACAATGAGCAGTTCTTC.

The CDR3 reads CASPRVLGSSYEQYF. The CDR3 DNA reads TGCGCCAGCCCCCGAGTTCTGGGCTCGTCCTACGAGCAGTACTTC. The rearrangement links TRBV23-1 to TRBJ2-7, with unresolved D. TRBV23-1 qualifies as an ORF whose function is uncertain. V lost 8 bases and J lost 1, with 18 bases in between. The CDR3 is made up of 15 amino acids.

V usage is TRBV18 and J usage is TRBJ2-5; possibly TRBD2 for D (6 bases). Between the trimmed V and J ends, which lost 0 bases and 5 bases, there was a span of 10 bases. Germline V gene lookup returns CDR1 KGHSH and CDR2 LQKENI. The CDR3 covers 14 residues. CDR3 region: CASSPPAGRETQYF. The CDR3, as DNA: TGTGCCAGCTCACCACCCGCAGGGAGGGAGACCCAGTACTTC.

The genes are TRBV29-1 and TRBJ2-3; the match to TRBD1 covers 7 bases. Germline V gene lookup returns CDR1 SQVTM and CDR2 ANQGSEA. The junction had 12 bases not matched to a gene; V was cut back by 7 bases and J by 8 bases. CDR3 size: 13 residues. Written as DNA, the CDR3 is TGCAGCGGGATGGACAGGCCACAAGGTACGCAGTATTTT. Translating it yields CSGMDRPQGTQYF.